Presented here are 32 T cell receptor beta chains from one specimen sequenced in a study of T-cell reconstitution after alpha-beta-depleted transplantation in children. Unique molecular identifiers featured in how the TCRbeta library was prepared. TCRdb re-analysed the PCR reads in MiXCR, keeping a single row per CDR3 protein. This sample has about 490,000 distinct CDR3 sequences, with over 9.5% found just once. Sequencing was performed on PBMCs, taken before TCRalphabeta/CD19-depleted stem cell transplant. These receptors all stem from a child under 10 years old with inherited bone marrow failure, due to receive a stem cell transplant.

This clonotype appeared many times. The rearrangement links TRBV20-1 to TRBJ2-3; TRBD2 matches at 10 bases. CDR1 and CDR2 (germline): DFQATT, SNEGSKA (reference sequence). The CDR3 has 15 amino acids. V lost 6 bases, J lost 0 bases, and 6 bases stayed unmatched. The CDR3 bases are TGCAGTGCCGAGGGGACTAGCGAGAGCACAGATACGCAGTATTTT. It specifies CSAEGTSESTDTQYF.

This clonotype was observed at least ten times. CDR3 nucleotides: TGCAGTGCTCCGGGACTAGCGGGAACCCTAGAGCAGTACTTC. As protein: CSAPGLAGTLEQYF. This chain joins TRBV20-1 and TRBJ2-7, with 13 bases that match TRBD2. Germline CDR1 DFQATT, CDR2 SNEGSKA (reference sequence). The trim removed 5 bases at V and 7 bases at J, leaving 8 bases unmatched. This CDR3 spans 14 amino acids.

This clonotype was picked up many times. The chain couples TRBV20-1 to TRBJ1-1; tentatively, D is TRBD1 (6 bases). Trimming pared 4 bases from V and 7 bases from J, leaving 13 bases between. Germline lookup yields CDR1 DFQATT and CDR2 SNEGSKA (reference sequence). The CDR3 is 12 residues long. CDR3 DNA sequence: TGCAGTGCTAAAAACCCAGGGGTTGAAGCTTTCTTT. The encoded protein is CSAKNPGVEAFF.

The genes are TRBV29-1 and TRBJ1-2; no firm D call. Germline CDR1 SQVTM, CDR2 ANQGSEA. The CDR3 is 16 amino acids. The V gene lost 2 bases and the J gene lost 0 bases, with 16 bases spanning the gap. The CDR3 nucleotides read TGCAGCGTTGAATCTGGTGGGTTACCCTCTAACTATGGCTACACCTTC. Protein: CSVESGGLPSNYGYTF.

This clonotype was recorded many times. The chain employs TRBV20-1 and TRBJ2-7; 8 bases are shared with TRBD1. CDR3 length: 14 residues. Germline-derived CDR1 and CDR2 are DFQATT and SNEGSKA (reference sequence). CDR3 residues: CSQPVGTGPYEQYF. CDR3 nucleotide sequence: TGCAGCCAACCGGTCGGGACAGGCCCCTACGAGCAGTACTTC.

This clonotype was detected many times. CDR3 amino acids: CASSFPLSNEQFF. The CDR3 DNA follows: TGTGCCAGCAGTTTTCCGCTCTCCAATGAGCAGTTCTTC. The V gene is TRBV27, the J gene TRBJ2-1; D not resolved. The CDR3 sequence is 13 residues long. Trimming cost V 3 bases and J 6 bases, with 9 bases left between them. In germline, CDR1 is MNHEY, CDR2 SMNVEV (reference sequence).

In this sample, this clonotype turned up many times. The chain is built from TRBV29-1 and TRBJ2-1; either TRBD1 or TRBD2 may supply D (5 bases each). V lost 4 bases and J lost 9, with 25 bases in between. Germline assignment: CDR1 SQVTM and CDR2 ANQGSEA. This CDR3 spans 16 amino acids. CDR3 in amino acids: CSVGGGEGESVGEQFF. The DNA for the CDR3 is TGCAGCGTTGGTGGGGGTGAGGGAGAATCGGTGGGTGAGCAGTTCTTC.

This clonotype was counted ten times or more. The chain links TRBV28 to TRBJ2-7; D uncertain. V was clipped by 6 bases and J by 5 bases, with 17 bases between them. CDR3 length equals 14 residues. Germline CDR1 and CDR2: MDHEN and SYDVKM. The CDR3 DNA reads TGTGCCAGCAGCTTAACCGGGTACCGCGACGAGCAGTACTTC. Translating gives CASSLTGYRDEQYF.

There are a few counts of this clonotype. The rearrangement links TRBV25-1 to TRBJ1-1; a possible D gene is TRBD1 (5 bases). The CDR3 totals 15 residues. The V gene's germline CDR1 is MGHDK and CDR2 SYGVNS. Trimming stripped 7 bases from V and 1 base from J, with 16 bases between. This CDR3 reads CASNYGARANTEAFF. CDR3 nucleotides: TGTGCCAGCAACTACGGTGCCAGGGCGAACACTGAAGCTTTCTTT.

At least ten counts were recorded for this clonotype. The CDR3: CSARDRPPWAGPGANVLTF. CDR3 bases: TGCAGTGCTAGAGATCGGCCCCCGTGGGCGGGACCTGGGGCCAACGTCCTGACTTTC. The chain links TRBV20-1 to TRBJ2-6, with D possibly TRBD2 on 6 matching bases. The germline CDR1 and CDR2 sequences are DFQATT and SNEGSKA (reference sequence). Trimming took off 0 bases at V and 2 bases at J, with 20 bases between the two ends. CDR3 length: 19 amino acids.

This clonotype was counted only a few times. The chain couples TRBV5-1 to TRBJ2-2, with TRBD1 matching over 8 bases. Trimming took 0 bases from V and 3 from J; bases not matched to a gene: 1. The CDR3 contains 15 residues. Germline CDR1 reads SGHRS; CDR2 reads YFSETQ. CDR3 sequence (DNA): TGCGCCAGCAGCTTGGCGGACAGGGACACCGGGGAGCTGTTTTTT. Translation: CASSLADRDTGELFF.

This clonotype was counted many times. J is TRBJ2-4 and V is TRBV7-2; D possibly corresponds to TRBD1 (5 bases). This CDR3 has 17 residues. Trimming shortened V by 1 base and J by 0 bases, and 13 bases separated the two germline ends. Per germline, CDR1 SGHTA and CDR2 FQGNSA. CDR3: CASSLVWARAAKNIQYF. The CDR3 nucleotides are TGTGCCAGCAGCTTAGTGTGGGCCAGGGCAGCCAAAAACATTCAGTACTTC.

The V and J genes are TRBV11-2 and TRBJ2-7, with a tentative D call TRBD2 (5 bases). V was trimmed by 5 bases and J by 5 bases, leaving 10 bases between them. The CDR3 is 12 amino acids. In germline, CDR1 is SGHAT, CDR2 FQNNGV. The CDR3 sequence: CASSPPRDEQYF. CDR3 DNA sequence: TGTGCCAGCAGCCCGCCGAGGGACGAGCAGTACTTC. The full variable domain, rest sourced from reference TRBV11-2 and TRBJ2-7, is EAGVAQSPRYKIIEKRQSVAFWCNPISGHATLYWYQQILGQGPKLLIQFQNNGVVDDSQLPKDRFSAERLKGVDSTLKIQPAKLEDSAVYLCASSPPRDEQYFGPGTRLTVT.

This clonotype came up many times. The CDR3 DNA reads as TGCAGTGCTAGGGACGGCGGTAGGGATACGCAGTATTTT. It encodes CSARDGGRDTQYF. J is TRBJ2-3 and V is TRBV20-1; D is undetermined. V shed 3 bases and J shed 6 bases, with 13 bases lying between them. CDR1 and CDR2 from the germline V gene are DFQATT and SNEGSKA (reference sequence). CDR3 size: 13 residues.

The V and J genes are TRBV19 and TRBJ1-2; D remains unclear. The germline CDR1 and CDR2 sequences are LNHDA and SQIVND (reference sequence). The germline V and J ends were trimmed by 0 bases and 7 bases, with 9 bases remaining between them. The CDR3 extends over 13 amino acids. The CDR3 protein is CASSIDLNGGYTF. In DNA, the CDR3 is TGTGCCAGTAGTATAGATCTGAATGGTGGCTACACCTTC.

The chain employs TRBV27 and TRBJ1-5; D call uncertain. The CDR3 runs 18 residues. The germline V gene has CDR1 MNHEY and CDR2 SMNVEV (reference sequence). V shed 2 bases and J shed 0 bases, with 17 bases lying between them. The CDR3 here is CASSLRAEHLDSNQPQHF. As DNA, the CDR3 is TGTGCCAGCAGTTTACGGGCAGAACACTTAGATAGCAATCAGCCCCAGCATTTT.

This clonotype was seen more than once but under ten times. V gene TRBV28 combines with J gene TRBJ2-7; D unresolved. Per germline, CDR1 MDHEN and CDR2 SYDVKM. Trimming left V 5 bases short and J 0 bases short, with 17 bases between. CDR3 length: 16 amino acids. This CDR3 reads CASSQTSAGSSYEQYF. In DNA form, the CDR3 reads TGTGCCAGCAGTCAGACCTCAGCTGGTAGCTCCTACGAGCAGTACTTC.

This clonotype was counted ten times or more. The rearrangement joins TRBV9 to TRBJ2-2, with 7 bases lining up with TRBD2. Germline assignment: CDR1 SGDLS and CDR2 YYNGEE. This CDR3 has 15 residues. Losses at the gene ends were 0 bases for V and 3 bases for J; bases not matched to a gene: 2. The CDR3 sequence is CASSVDAGDTGELFF. Here the CDR3 DNA reads TGTGCCAGCAGCGTAGATGCGGGAGACACCGGGGAGCTGTTTTTT.

Points on this clonotype: A clone one base away is much larger, so this may be a read error. Lacking the conserved final phenylalanine or tryptophan, this CDR3 likely reflects a read error. The V call is TRBV4-2, the J call TRBJ1-2; D is perhaps TRBD1 (5 bases). V dropped 4 bases and J dropped 6 bases, with 18 bases sitting between them. Germline lookup yields CDR1 LGHNA and CDR2 YNFKEQ. The CDR3 runs 15 residues. DNA of the CDR3: TGTGCCAGCAGCCCCCTGGACACTTCGGCCGATGGCTACACCCTC. Its protein product is CASSPLDTSADGYTL.

This clonotype showed up many times. V gene TRBV20-1 combines with J gene TRBJ2-7; possibly TRBD1 or TRBD2 for D (5 bases each). The CDR3 sequence is 12 residues long. V was cut by 8 bases and J by 4 bases, with 15 bases left in between. Looked up from germline, CDR1 is DFQATT and CDR2 is SNEGSKA (reference sequence). CDR3: CSSGPGPYEQYF. CDR3 coding DNA: TGCAGTTCGGGACCTGGCCCGTACGAGCAGTACTTC.

The chain is built from TRBV5-6 and TRBJ2-3; D may be TRBD1 (5 bases). CDR3 length equals 15 residues. V was clipped by 0 bases and J by 2 bases, with 10 bases between them. From germline, CDR1 is SGHDT and CDR2 YYEEEE. CDR3 bases: TGTGCCAGCAGCTTGGAGCCAGGGCCCACAGATACGCAGTATTTT. Translation: CASSLEPGPTDTQYF.

A word on this clonotype: One base away lies a much larger clone, so this may be a sequencing read error. The V call is TRBV5-1, the J call TRBJ1-3; D unresolved. The CDR3 covers 15 residues. Germline values: CDR1 SGHRS, CDR2 YFSETQ. The CDR3 coding sequence is TGCGCCAGCAGCTTGGCCTTGACGGACGGGAACACCATAAATTTT. Encoded protein: CASSLALTDGNTINF.

This clonotype was seen a handful of times. The rearrangement uses TRBV20-1 and TRBJ2-7; 7 bases are a match to TRBD2. CDR1 DFQATT and CDR2 SNEGSKA come from the germline V gene (reference sequence). With V trimmed by 5 bases and J by 5 bases, 12 bases remained unmatched. CDR3 length: 14 amino acids. The CDR3 DNA is TGCAGTGCTGCCAGGGAGGGCCGATTTGACGAGCAGTACTTC. Translated: CSAAREGRFDEQYF.

This clonotype was recorded a few times. The chain combines TRBV12-3 or TRBV12-4 with TRBJ2-1, with D possibly matching TRBD2 (5 bases). Trimming took off 3 bases at V and 3 bases at J, with 9 bases between the two ends. CDR3 length equals 14 residues. DNA of the CDR3: TGTGCCAGCAGTTTCAAGCGGAGCTACAATGAGCAGTTCTTC. It codes for CASSFKRSYNEQFF.

In this sample, this clonotype turned up a few times. This chain connects TRBV5-5 to TRBJ2-2; D unclear. Germline V CDR1 and CDR2: SGHKS, YYEKEE (reference sequence). The CDR3 consists of 14 residues. Trimming stripped 6 bases from V and 6 bases from J, with 15 bases between. The CDR3: CASTHWTPPGELFF. Written as DNA, the CDR3 is TGTGCCAGCACCCATTGGACCCCCCCCGGGGAGCTGTTTTTT.

The table lists this clonotype with a few counts. The chain is built from TRBV7-2 and TRBJ2-7, with D hard to call. Trimming took off 5 bases at V and 5 bases at J, with 10 bases between the two ends. Germline V CDR1 and CDR2: SGHTA, FQGNSA. This CDR3 comprises 12 residues. The chain's CDR3 is CASSPYEHEQYF. Here the CDR3 DNA reads TGTGCCAGCAGCCCATACGAGCACGAGCAGTACTTC.

The chain employs TRBV7-9 and TRBJ2-1; tentative D call: TRBD2 (6 bases). V was clipped by 2 bases and J by 4 bases, with 12 bases between them. The CDR3 spans 15 residues. The V gene's germline CDR1 is SEHNR and CDR2 FQNEAQ (reference sequence). CDR3 in DNA: TGTGCCAGCAGCTTACGAGCGGAGGGGTACAATGAGCAGTTCTTC. Its protein is CASSLRAEGYNEQFF. Looking up the rest from reference TRBV7-9 and TRBJ2-1 gives the full variable domain: DTGVSQNPRHKITKRGQNVTFRCDPISEHNRLYWYRQTLGQGPEFLTYFQNEAQLEKSRLLSDRFSAERPKGSFSTLEIQRTEQGDSAMYLCASSLRAEGYNEQFFGPGTRLTVL.

This clonotype has at least ten counts. CDR3 sequence reads: CASSFFASRQETQYF. DNA for the CDR3: TGTGCCAGCAGTTTCTTTGCTAGCAGACAAGAGACCCAGTACTTC. The gene calls are TRBV28 and TRBJ2-5; D might be TRBD2 (5 bases). The germline V and J ends were trimmed by 3 bases and 2 bases, with 13 bases remaining between them. This CDR3 is built from 15 residues. Germline V gene sequence: CDR1 MDHEN, CDR2 SYDVKM.

This clonotype has ten or more counts. The chain employs TRBV5-6 and TRBJ1-2, with no clear D. Germline V gene sequence: CDR1 SGHDT, CDR2 YYEEEE. The CDR3 loop spans 13 amino acids. V lost 4 bases and J 7 bases, leaving 14 bases between the germline ends. In DNA, the CDR3 is TGTGCCAGCAGCGACACGGAGGGAAGTGGCTACACCTTC. It yields the protein CASSDTEGSGYTF.

This clonotype was seen many times. This CDR3 reads CASRRPGPNYGYTF. In nucleotides, the CDR3 is TGTGCCAGCCGCCGTCCGGGACCTAACTATGGCTACACCTTC. The rearrangement links TRBV6-2 or TRBV6-3 to TRBJ1-2; D possibly corresponds to TRBD1 (5 bases). V was cut by 8 bases and J by 0 bases, with 13 bases left in between. The CDR3 spans 14 residues. The germline CDR1 and CDR2 sequences are MNHEY and SVGEGT.

In its sample, this clonotype was seen a few times. The rearrangement links TRBV6-2 or TRBV6-3 to TRBJ2-5; D not certain. The germline V gene has CDR1 MNHEY and CDR2 SVGEGT. V lost 6 bases, J lost 1 base, and 12 bases lay in between. This CDR3 is 14 amino acids long. The CDR3 reads CASRPRSPQETQYF. CDR3 in DNA: TGTGCCAGCAGGCCTCGGAGCCCCCAAGAGACCCAGTACTTC.

At least ten counts were recorded for this clonotype. As DNA, the CDR3 is TGTGCCAGCAGTTTCGAGGGGAGCTCCTACGAGCAGTACTTC. Its protein product is CASSFEGSSYEQYF. The V and J genes are TRBV28 and TRBJ2-7; the D gene could be TRBD1 or TRBD2 (5 bases each). The V end lost 3 bases, the J end lost 0 bases, and 9 bases lay between the germline ends. The germline gives CDR1 MDHEN, CDR2 SYDVKM. The CDR3 sequence is 14 residues long.